In its sample, the clone carrying this TCR beta chain was seen a few times. No antigen is known for it. Using its own MiXCR run on the 5' RACE reads, TCRdb lists one record per CDR3 protein. This sample has hundreds of thousands of distinct CDR3 sequences; roughly 32% occur once, and the top ten carry around 4.5%. This CDR3 spans 14 amino acids. V shed 3 bases, J shed 6 bases, and the junction held 5 bases outside the gene matches. This sample was taken from a study of CD8 T cells in ankylosing spondylitis. Notes on the study in general: A TCR beta motif of several highly homologous variants appeared characteristic of ankylosing spondylitis blood.

The rearrangement links TRBV12-3 or TRBV12-4 to TRBJ2-4; TRBD1 aligns across 7 bases. Sequencing was done on a sample of blood, either unsorted or a sorted T cell fraction (not recorded which). The TCR sequence derives from a male donor with ankylosing spondylitis or in good health (not recorded which). This CDR3 reads CASSFGTERNIQYF. The CDR3 bases are TGTGCCAGCAGTTTCGGGACAGAAAGAAACATTCAGTACTTC.